The TCR beta chain described here comes from a study of cytomegalovirus exposure and HLA in healthy donors. Overall study findings and caveats: In vitro experiments confirmed that three CMV-associated chains were specific for CMV antigens. The study flagged roughly 160 TCR beta chains as cytomegalovirus-associated.

Amplification used 60 Vbeta primers and 13 Jbeta primers. The assay was immunoSEQ multiplex PCR, and TCRdb's table has in-frame clones only and misses some. The table records 200,000 to 250,000 clones, roughly 70% of them present only once. This CDR3 comprises 13 residues. Germline V gene lookup returns CDR1 MNHEY and CDR2 SVGAGI. V lost 2 bases to trimming and J lost 4 bases, with 8 bases between them. Worth noting for this clone: The antigen remains undetermined.

Nominal health characterized the donors when sampled, though unrecorded immune exposures were likely. Sequencing was performed on PBMCs. This TCR came from a woman aged 25 to 39 in good health and CMV-seronegative. The rearrangement links TRBV6-5 to TRBJ1-2; D is undetermined. CDR3 protein: CASSYGGSYGYTF. CDR3 bases: TGTGCCAGCAGTTACGGCGGGTCCTATGGCTACACCTTC.